This TCR beta chain was sequenced during a study of cytomegalovirus exposure and HLA in healthy donors. General study points: Beyond CMV serostatus, there was no information to go on about immune exposure. Cytomegalovirus status was reportedly diagnosed by the classifier with high sensitivity and specificity. An analysis was carried out at a later point. It showed that HLA-associated TCR beta chains were more clonally expanded than equally common non-associated chains.

These donors counted as nominally healthy when sampled, but unrecorded immune exposures were likely. The PCR ran on 60 Vbeta and 13 Jbeta primers. Sequencing used immunoSEQ multiplex PCR; TCRdb keeps in-frame clones, though not all of them. The repertoire holds 120,000 or so clones, with 75% to 90% as singletons. CDR3 size: 14 residues. CDR1 and CDR2 (germline): SGHTA, FQGNSA. V was shortened by 1 base and J by 2 bases, with 8 bases between the two germline ends. This clone was counted a few times. What it recognizes is unknown. The V call is TRBV7-2, the J call TRBJ1-1, with D perhaps matching TRBD1 (5 bases). The source of this sequence is a male donor in good health and CMV-seronegative. The sample taken for sequencing was PBMCs. The CDR3 nucleotides are TGTGCCAGCAGCTTAGATGACAGAAACACTGAAGCTTTCTTT. Encoded protein: CASSLDDRNTEAFF. Together with reference TRBV7-2 and TRBJ1-1, the CDR3 gives the full variable domain: GAGVSQSPSNKVTEKGKDVELRCDPISGHTALYWYRQSLGQGLEFLIYFQGNSAPDKSGLPSDRFSAERTGGSVSTLTIQRTQQEDSAVYLCASSLDDRNTEAFFGQGTRLTVV.